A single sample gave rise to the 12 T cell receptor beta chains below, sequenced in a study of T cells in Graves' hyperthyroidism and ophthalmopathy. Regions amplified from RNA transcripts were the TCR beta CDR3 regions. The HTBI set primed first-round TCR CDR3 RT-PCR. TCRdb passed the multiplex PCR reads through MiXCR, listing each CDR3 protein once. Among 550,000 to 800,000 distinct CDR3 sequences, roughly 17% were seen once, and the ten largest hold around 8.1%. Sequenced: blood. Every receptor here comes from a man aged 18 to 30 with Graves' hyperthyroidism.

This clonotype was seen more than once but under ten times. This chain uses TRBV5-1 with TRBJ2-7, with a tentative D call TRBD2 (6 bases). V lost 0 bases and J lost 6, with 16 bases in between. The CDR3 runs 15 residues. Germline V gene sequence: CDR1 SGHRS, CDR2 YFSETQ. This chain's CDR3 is CASSLAGGSAGEQYF. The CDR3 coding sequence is TGCGCCAGCAGCTTGGCCGGAGGGAGCGCGGGCGAGCAGTACTTC. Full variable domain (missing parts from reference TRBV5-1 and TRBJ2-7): KAGVTQTPRYLIKTRGQQVTLSCSPISGHRSVSWYQQTPGQGLQFLFEYFSETQRNKGNFPGRFSGRQFSNSRSEMNVSTLELGDSALYLCASSLAGGSAGEQYFGPGTRLTVT.

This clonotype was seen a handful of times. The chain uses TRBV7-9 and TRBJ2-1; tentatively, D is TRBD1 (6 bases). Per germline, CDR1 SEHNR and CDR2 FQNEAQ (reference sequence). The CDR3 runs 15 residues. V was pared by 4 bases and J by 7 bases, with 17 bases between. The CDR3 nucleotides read TGTGCCAGCAGCTCCAAAGACAGGAACGGGAATGAGCAGTTCTTC. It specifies CASSSKDRNGNEQFF. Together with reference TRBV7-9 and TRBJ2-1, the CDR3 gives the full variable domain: DTGVSQNPRHKITKRGQNVTFRCDPISEHNRLYWYRQTLGQGPEFLTYFQNEAQLEKSRLLSDRFSAERPKGSFSTLEIQRTEQGDSAMYLCASSSKDRNGNEQFFGPGTRLTVL.

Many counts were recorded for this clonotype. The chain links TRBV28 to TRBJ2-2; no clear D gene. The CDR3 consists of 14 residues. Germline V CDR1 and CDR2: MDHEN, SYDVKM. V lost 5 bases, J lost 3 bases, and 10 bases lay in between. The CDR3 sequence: CASSTRRDTGELFF. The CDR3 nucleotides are TGTGCCAGCAGTACCCGAAGAGACACCGGGGAGCTGTTTTTT.

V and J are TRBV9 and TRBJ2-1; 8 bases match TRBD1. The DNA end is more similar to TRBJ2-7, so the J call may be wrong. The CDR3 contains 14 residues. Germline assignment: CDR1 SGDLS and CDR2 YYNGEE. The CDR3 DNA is TGTGCCAGCAGCGGCCAGGGGGCCTACAATGAGCAGTACTTC. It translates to CASSGQGAYNEQYF.

The CDR3 nucleotides are TGTGCCAGCAGCTTAGAACCCGAAAAACTGTTTTTT. This gives the protein CASSLEPEKLFF. The J gene is TRBJ1-4, the V gene TRBV7-8; D uncertain. The CDR3 spans 12 residues. V was trimmed by 1 base and J by 8 bases, leaving 5 bases between them. Germline V gene data show CDR1 as SGHVS and CDR2 as FQNEAQ.

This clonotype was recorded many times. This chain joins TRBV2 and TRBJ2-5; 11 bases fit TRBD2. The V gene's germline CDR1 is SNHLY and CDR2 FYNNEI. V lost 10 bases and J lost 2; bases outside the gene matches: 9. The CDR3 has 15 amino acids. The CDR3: CANRVLAGGQETQYF. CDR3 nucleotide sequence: TGTGCCAACCGCGTTCTAGCGGGAGGACAAGAGACCCAGTACTTC.

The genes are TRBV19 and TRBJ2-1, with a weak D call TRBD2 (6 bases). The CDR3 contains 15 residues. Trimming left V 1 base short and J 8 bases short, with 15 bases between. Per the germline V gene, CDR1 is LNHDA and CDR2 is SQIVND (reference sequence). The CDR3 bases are TGTGCCAGTAGTATAGTCGGGACTTTCGGACATGAGCAGTTCTTC. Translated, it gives CASSIVGTFGHEQFF.

CDR3 residues: CASSLYRGSEEKLFF. The CDR3 coding sequence is TGTGCCAGCAGCTTATACAGGGGTTCGGAAGAAAAACTGTTTTTT. V gene TRBV7-2 combines with J gene TRBJ1-4; the match to TRBD1 covers 7 bases. V trimming: 2 bases; J trimming: 8 bases; junction bases outside the gene matches: 8. The CDR3 is made up of 15 amino acids. Germline values: CDR1 SGHTA, CDR2 FQGNSA. The entire variable domain, with the rest obtained from reference TRBV7-2 and TRBJ1-4, is as follows: GAGVSQSPSNKVTEKGKDVELRCDPISGHTALYWYRQSLGQGLEFLIYFQGNSAPDKSGLPSDRFSAERTGGSVSTLTIQRTQQEDSAVYLCASSLYRGSEEKLFFGSGTQLSVL.

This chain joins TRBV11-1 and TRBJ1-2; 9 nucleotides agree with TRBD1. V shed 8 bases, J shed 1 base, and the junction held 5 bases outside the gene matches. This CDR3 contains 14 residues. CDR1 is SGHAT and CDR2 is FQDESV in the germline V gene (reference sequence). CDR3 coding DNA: TGTGCCAGCGGAAAGGACAGGGGTAACTATGGCTACACCTTC. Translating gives CASGKDRGNYGYTF.

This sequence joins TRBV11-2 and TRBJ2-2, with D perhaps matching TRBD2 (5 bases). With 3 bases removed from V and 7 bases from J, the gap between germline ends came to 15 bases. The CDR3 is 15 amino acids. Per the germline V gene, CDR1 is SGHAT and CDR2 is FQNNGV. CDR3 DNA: TGTGCCAGCAGCTTCCAAGGGTTTGCGGGCGGGGAGCTGTTTTTT. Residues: CASSFQGFAGGELFF.

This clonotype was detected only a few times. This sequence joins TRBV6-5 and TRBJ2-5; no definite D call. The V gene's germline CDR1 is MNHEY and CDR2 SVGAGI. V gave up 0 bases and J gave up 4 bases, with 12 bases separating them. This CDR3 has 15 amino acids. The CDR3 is CASSYSPRLLETQYF. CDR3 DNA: TGTGCCAGCAGTTACTCCCCTAGGCTATTAGAGACCCAGTACTTC.

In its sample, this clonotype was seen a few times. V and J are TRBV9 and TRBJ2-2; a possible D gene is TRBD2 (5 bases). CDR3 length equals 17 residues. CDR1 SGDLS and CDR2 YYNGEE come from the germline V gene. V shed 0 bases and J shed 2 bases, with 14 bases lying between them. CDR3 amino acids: CASSVGAQRINTGELFF. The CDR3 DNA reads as TGTGCCAGCAGCGTAGGGGCCCAGCGGATTAACACCGGGGAGCTGTTTTTT.